Shown below are 8 T cell receptor beta chains from a single sample sequenced in a study of T cell repertoires in cytomegalovirus infection. One entry per CDR3 protein results from TCRdb running MiXCR on the reads. The sample carries 150,000 to 200,000 distinct CDR3 sequences, 17% recorded once. Sequencing was done on a sample of CD8+ T cells from PBMCs. Receptors were obtained from a human donor in good health (CMV status not recorded). Some clones in this sample may be carry-over from other donors' samples.

The chain links TRBV28 to TRBJ2-2; D is unresolved. The CDR3 has 13 residues. V was pared by 3 bases and J by 6 bases, with 8 bases between. CDR1 is MDHEN, CDR2 SYDVKM, per germline. CDR3 sequence reads: CASSFSRPGELFF. In DNA form, the CDR3 reads TGTGCCAGCAGTTTTTCCAGGCCCGGGGAGCTGTTTTTT.

CDR3 sequence (DNA): TGTGCCAGCAGTTCTCCTTCCGGGACAGGGGGTTACGAGCAGTACTTC. Translating gives CASSSPSGTGGYEQYF. This chain links TRBV27 with TRBJ2-7, with 11 bases identical to TRBD1. Germline V gene data show CDR1 as MNHEY and CDR2 as SMNVEV (reference sequence). The CDR3 has 16 amino acids. Trimming cost V 4 bases and J 4 bases; bases outside gene matches: 9.

The chain has TRBV29-1 and TRBJ2-1; D is ambiguous. Germline V CDR1 and CDR2: SQVTM, ANQGSEA. V lost 7 bases, J lost 6 bases, and 19 bases lay in between. The CDR3 covers 14 residues. The CDR3 DNA reads TGCAGCGCACCCGGTGAGGACCTCCTCAATGAGCAGTTCTTC. Protein product: CSAPGEDLLNEQFF.

The genes are TRBV27 and TRBJ2-2, with 7 nucleotides matching TRBD2. The CDR3 is 15 amino acids. After removal of 4 bases from V and 3 bases from J, the junction contained 5 bases not matched to a gene. Looked up from germline, CDR1 is MNHEY and CDR2 is SMNVEV (reference sequence). The CDR3 is CASSSTGGHTGELFF. DNA of the CDR3: TGTGCCAGCAGTTCGACGGGAGGACACACCGGGGAGCTGTTTTTT.

This clonotype was counted ten times or more. V gene TRBV7-2 combines with J gene TRBJ2-7; TRBD1 or TRBD2 may be the D gene (7 bases each). With 5 bases removed from V and 6 bases from J, the gap between germline ends came to 17 bases. CDR1 is SGHTA, CDR2 FQGNSA, per germline. The CDR3 covers 14 residues. Here the CDR3 DNA reads TGTGCCAGCAGCCCAGGGGGGGGAGGTCCCGAGCAGTACTTC. Its translation: CASSPGGGGPEQYF.

This clonotype was seen a few times. The V gene is TRBV6-2 or TRBV6-3, the J gene TRBJ1-1, with D tentatively TRBD1 (5 bases). This CDR3 is 12 amino acids long. Trimming cost V 5 bases and J 5 bases, with 9 bases left between them. The germline V gene has CDR1 MNHEY and CDR2 SVGEGT. CDR3: CASSNKGTEAFF. CDR3 in DNA: TGTGCCAGCAGTAACAAGGGGACTGAAGCTTTCTTT.

In this sample, this clonotype turned up a few times. The chain joins TRBV14 to TRBJ2-3; D might be TRBD1 (6 bases). V gave up 5 bases and J gave up 5 bases, with 17 bases separating them. In germline, CDR1 is SGHDN, CDR2 FVKESK. The CDR3 consists of 15 residues. The chain's CDR3 is CASSFRQVREDTQYF. CDR3 nucleotides: TGTGCCAGCAGCTTTAGACAGGTTCGGGAAGATACGCAGTATTTT.

This rearrangement joins TRBV6-2 or TRBV6-3 to TRBJ2-7, with D perhaps matching TRBD2 (6 bases). Germline CDR1 MNHEY, CDR2 SVGEGT. The V and J ends lost 6 bases and 5 bases respectively, with 23 bases between them. This CDR3 spans 16 amino acids. The DNA of the CDR3 is TGTGCCAGCAGCCCAGCGGGCGGCGAGGGGTGGAACGAGCAGTACTTC. Encoded protein: CASSPAGGEGWNEQYF.